This T cell receptor (beta chain) is from a study of shared T cell receptors in the human thymus. This table comes from immunoSEQ multiplex PCR, and its TCRdb copy is limited to in-frame clones, with some not included. This repertoire shows about 610,000 clones, 88% found once; its top ten account for roughly 0.0097%. In germline, CDR1 is MNHEY, CDR2 SMNVEV (reference sequence). J gave up 4 bases and V 2 bases, and 5 bases lay outside the gene matches. CDR3 length: 14 residues. These data were also reused for a study on human thymus T cells. Turning to that study: It was from resections taken during corrective heart surgery that the thymus tissue came. Related research reported highly overlapping thymic repertoires among unrelated individuals.

The TCR comes from a boy younger than two with a congenital heart defect. The sequencing sample was made of thymocytes. This chain joins TRBV27 and TRBJ2-7; TRBD1 matches 7 bases. CDR3 nucleotides: TGTGCCAGCAGTTTACGCGACAGGGTATACGAGCAGTACTTC. Protein sequence: CASSLRDRVYEQYF.